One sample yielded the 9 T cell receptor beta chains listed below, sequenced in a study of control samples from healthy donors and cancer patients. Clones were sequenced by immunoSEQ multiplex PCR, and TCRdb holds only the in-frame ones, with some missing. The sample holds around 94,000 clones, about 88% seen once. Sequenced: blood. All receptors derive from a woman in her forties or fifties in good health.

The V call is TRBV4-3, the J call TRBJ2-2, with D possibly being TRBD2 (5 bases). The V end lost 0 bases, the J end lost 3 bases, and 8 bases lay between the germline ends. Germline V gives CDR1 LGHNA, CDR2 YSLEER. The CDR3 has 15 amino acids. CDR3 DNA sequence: TGCGCCAGCAGCCAAGAGTACGGGGACACCGGGGAGCTGTTTTTT. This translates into CASSQEYGDTGELFF.

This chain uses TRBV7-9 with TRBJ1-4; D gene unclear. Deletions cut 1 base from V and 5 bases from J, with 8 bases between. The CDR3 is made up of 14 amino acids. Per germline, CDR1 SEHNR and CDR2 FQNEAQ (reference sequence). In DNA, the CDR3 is TGTGCCAGCAGCTTAGGGGAGAGCAATGAAAAACTGTTTTTT. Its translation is CASSLGESNEKLFF.

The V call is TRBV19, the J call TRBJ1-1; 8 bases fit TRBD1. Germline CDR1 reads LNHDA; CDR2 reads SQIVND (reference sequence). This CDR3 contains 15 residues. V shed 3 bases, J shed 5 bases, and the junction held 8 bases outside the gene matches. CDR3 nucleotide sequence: TGTGCCAGTAGTATCCAGGGGGCAACTCGGACTGAAGCTTTCTTT. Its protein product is CASSIQGATRTEAFF.

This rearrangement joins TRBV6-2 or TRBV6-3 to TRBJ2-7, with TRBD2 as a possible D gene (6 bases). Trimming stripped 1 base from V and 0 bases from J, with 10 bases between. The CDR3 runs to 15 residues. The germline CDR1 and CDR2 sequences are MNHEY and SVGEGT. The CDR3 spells CASSYWGEPSYEQYF. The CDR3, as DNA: TGTGCCAGCAGTTACTGGGGGGAGCCCTCCTACGAGCAGTACTTC.

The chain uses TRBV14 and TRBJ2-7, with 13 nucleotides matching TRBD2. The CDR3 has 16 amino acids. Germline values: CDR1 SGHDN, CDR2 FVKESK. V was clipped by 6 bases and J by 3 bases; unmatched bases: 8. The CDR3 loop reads CASSSRLAGGIYEQYF. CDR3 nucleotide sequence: TGTGCCAGCAGTTCAAGACTAGCGGGAGGAATCTACGAGCAGTACTTC.

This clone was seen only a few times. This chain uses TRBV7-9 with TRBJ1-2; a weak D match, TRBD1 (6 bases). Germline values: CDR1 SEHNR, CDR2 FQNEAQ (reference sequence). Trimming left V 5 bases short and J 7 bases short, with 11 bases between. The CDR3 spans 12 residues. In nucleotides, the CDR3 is TGTGCCAGCAGCCCCCAGGGGCCTGGCTACACCTTC. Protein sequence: CASSPQGPGYTF.

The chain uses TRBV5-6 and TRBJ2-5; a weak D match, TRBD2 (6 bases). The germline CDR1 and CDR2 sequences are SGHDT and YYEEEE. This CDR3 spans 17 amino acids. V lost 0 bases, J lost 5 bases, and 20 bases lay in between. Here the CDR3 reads CASSLARKREFEETQYF. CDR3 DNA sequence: TGTGCCAGCAGCTTGGCCCGGAAACGGGAGTTTGAGGAGACCCAGTACTTC. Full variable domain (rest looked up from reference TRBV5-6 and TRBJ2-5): DAGVTQSPTHLIKTRGQQVTLRCSPKSGHDTVSWYQQALGQGPQFIFQYYEEEERQRGNFPDRFSGHQFPNYSSELNVNALLLGDSALYLCASSLARKREFEETQYFGPGTRLLVL.

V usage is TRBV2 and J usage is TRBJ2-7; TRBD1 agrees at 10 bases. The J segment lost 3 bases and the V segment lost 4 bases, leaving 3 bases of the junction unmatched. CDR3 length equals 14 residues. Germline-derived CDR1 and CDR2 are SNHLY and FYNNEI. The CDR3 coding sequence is TGTGCCAGCAGTGCGGGACAGGGGTACTACGAGCAGTACTTC. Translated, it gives CASSAGQGYYEQYF.

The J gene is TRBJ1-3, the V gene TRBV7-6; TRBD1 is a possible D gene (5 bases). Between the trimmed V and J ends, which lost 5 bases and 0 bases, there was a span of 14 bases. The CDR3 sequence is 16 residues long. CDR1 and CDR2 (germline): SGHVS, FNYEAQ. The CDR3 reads CASSLQQVLSGNTIYF. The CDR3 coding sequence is TGTGCCAGCAGCCTACAACAGGTCCTCTCTGGAAACACCATATATTTT.